This entry describes one T cell receptor (beta chain). Its antigen is currently unknown. Points from the study as a whole: Tumor-infiltrating Treg TCR alpha and beta sequences overlapped most with tumor naive CD4+ T cells, then blood naive. The larger-cohort validation was restricted to a single TCR beta V-J rearrangement rather than whole repertoires. In terms of TCR gene usage, tumor memory CD4+ T cells clustered together with blood and lymph node memory CD4+ cells, as well as with lymph node naive CD4+ cells.

Full-length variable regions came from constant-region reverse primers plus semi-nested Nested Universal Primer A PCR. TCRdb independently ran MiXCR on the 5' RACE reads; one entry per CDR3 protein. The table lists approximately 57,000 distinct CDR3 sequences, less than 25% of them singletons, with about 2.9% in the top ten. Germline CDR1 reads MGHRA; CDR2 reads YSYEKL. The CDR3 totals 14 residues. Trimming cost V 1 base and J 0 bases, with 7 bases left between them. Cells sorted as Tregs were CD4+, CD25+ and CD127-/low. This TCR was recovered from a female donor with breast cancer. The genes are TRBV4-1 and TRBJ2-7, with D unclear. Sequencing was done on a sample of tumor-infiltrating Tregs sorted from the breast tumor. CDR3 protein: CASSQVGGSYEQYF. The CDR3 DNA follows: TGCGCCAGCAGCCAAGTAGGTGGCTCCTACGAGCAGTACTTC.